This TCR beta chain was sequenced for a study of Ad26.COV2.S vaccination and SARS-CoV-2 variants. Study-wide background: The Ad26.COV2.S arm of the COV1001 trial was where the donor was placed. Intramuscular Ad26.COV2.S doses were given once or twice, 56 days apart.

Described treatment: 15 to 20 received Ad26.COV2.S at low or high dose, single or two shots; roughly five received placebo; per-sample allocation not given. Samples analyzed were those drawn on day 63 after the first vaccine or placebo injection. Donation came from an adult in Boston who was aged 18-55 years. V lost 6 bases to trimming and J lost 7 bases, with 7 bases between them. From germline, CDR1 is DFQATT and CDR2 SNEGSKA (reference sequence). CDR3 length: 10 amino acids. Assay: immunoSEQ multiplex PCR; the TCRdb copy retains only in-frame clones and omits some. The table has roughly 700,000 clones, roughly 90% seen once.

The chain carries TRBV20-1 and TRBJ2-1; D gene ambiguous. The source material was peripheral blood, sampled in a trial of Ad26.COV2.S vaccine versus placebo. This TCR came from a person aged 18 to 59 who received the Ad26.COV2.S COVID-19 vaccine or a placebo. The CDR3 bases are TGCAGTGCCGCCCCTAATGAGCAGTTCTTC. It is translated as CSAAPNEQFF.